The clone carrying this T cell receptor beta chain has just a few counts. This entry comes from a study of regulatory T cells in long-lasting Graves disease. CDR3-region Arm-PCR and iRepertoire HTBI primers produced the TCR beta libraries. In the authors' workflow: The identification of roughly 62 TRBV and 14 TRBJ segments was made across samples. MiXCR, run by TCRdb on the multiplex PCR reads, gives a single entry per CDR3 protein. The V and J calls were determined by TCRdb, not by the authors. The profile covers a few hundred thousand distinct CDR3 sequences, with 21% appearing a single time and 13% to 15% taken by the ten largest. V shed 10 bases, J shed 7 bases, and the junction held 15 bases outside the gene matches. The CDR3 contains 15 residues. Germline CDR1 and CDR2: LNHDA and SQIVND (reference sequence). Time point indicated: persistent/refractory GD, antithyroid drugs over 5 years with positive TRAb. From RNA extracted from PBMCs, the TCR library was made.

The receptor comes from a female donor with Graves disease. The rearrangement uses TRBV19 and TRBJ2-2; 7 positions agree with TRBD2. This material consisted of peripheral blood mononuclear cells (PBMCs), taken when the disease was refractory, from a patient treated with antithyroid drugs. The CDR3, as DNA: TGTGCCACCCGAGACGGGGGGATTATTATCGGGGAGCTGTTTTTT. It translates to CATRDGGIIIGELFF.